These T cell receptor beta chains were read from a single sample in a study of blood T cell repertoires in COVID-19. Clones were read by immunoSEQ multiplex PCR, and TCRdb kept only the in-frame ones, dropping some. Among around 300,000 clones listed, roughly 88% were seen once. Material: peripheral blood. All receptors come from a woman in her 70s with acute or convalescent COVID-19. The CDR3 runs from the conserved cysteine through the conserved F or W.

V gene | CDR3 protein
TRBV2 | CASSTGPYNSPLHF
TRBV6-5 | CASISADRGGTEAFF
TRBV18 | CASSQRTAAGGNEQFF
TRBV7-3 | CASSVAHRKETQYF
TRBV6-5 | CASTRGGWGETQYF
TRBV14 | CASSLRGTAEAFF
TRBV9 | CASSVSGRNTIYF
TRBV9 | CASSRDSNTGELFF
TRBV11-1 | CASSPPGTAYGYTF
TRBV6-1 | CASSEGTGGTQPQHF
TRBV10-3 | CAIRRGGNEQFF
TRBV6-6 | CASRRPYGGAADTQYF
TRBV10-3 | CAISERQGAGEAFF
TRBV13 | CASSYGLANTGELFF
TRBV18 | CASSDRLADTDTQYF
TRBV11-2 | CASSNSGGAFAEQYF
TRBV19 | CASTPARTRTNTGELFF
TRBV25-1 | CASLRDRYSPLHF
TRBV5-5 | CASSDGDRATDTQYF
TRBV6-1 | CASSEAGRGREAFF
TRBV3-1/TRBV3-2 | CASSRQGQGTGGYTF
TRBV12-3/TRBV12-4 | CASSLGTHNEQFF
TRBV7-2 | CASSLLAGGPPLYEQYF
TRBV7-3 | CASSSTGGLNSPLHF
TRBV7-2 | CASSFGFGPYYEQYF
TRBV5-1 | CASSSDSIGNSPLHF
TRBV6-5 | CASTRTDGNTIYF
TRBV5-6 | CASSLAGTGELFF
TRBV4-2 | CASSQDDAGAQETQYF
TRBV5-1 | CASSLNSPRIEAFF
TRBV2 | CASSEDGGNTEAFF
TRBV5-1 | CASSADSYNEQFF
TRBV19 | CASSIRERETQYF
TRBV2 | CASSGHVQPQHF
TRBV7-6 | CASSRQGSVGNEQFF
TRBV7-8 | CASSPLPRVEQYF
TRBV6-5 | CASRVPGLGYTF